Following are 24 T cell receptor beta chains from one sample sequenced in a study of radiation and T cells in renal cell carcinoma. Time point described: baseline pretreatment blood. The treatment is: 15 Gy SBRT to primary tumor, nephrectomy 4 weeks later. The repertoire was sequenced with immunoSEQ multiplex PCR; TCRdb's copy has only in-frame clones and lacks some. This sample has about 140,000 clones, with roughly 80% found just once. Sequenced here: blood, sampled from a patient whose treatment included radiotherapy and nephrectomy. The receptors were gathered from a woman aged 45-59 years with renal cell carcinoma.

This chain links TRBV2 with TRBJ2-7, with TRBD1 matching 8 bases. CDR3 length: 13 residues. Germline V gene lookup returns CDR1 SNHLY and CDR2 FYNNEI. V shed 4 bases and J 10 bases; nucleotides not matched to a gene: 9. The DNA of the CDR3 is TGTGCCAGCAGTGGAGGGGGACAGGTTACACAGTACTTC. Its protein product is CASSGGGQVTQYF. Full variable domain (remainder filled in from reference TRBV2 and TRBJ2-7): EPEVTQTPSHQVTQMGQEVILRCVPISNHLYFYWYRQILGQKVEFLVSFYNNEISEKSEIFDDQFSVERPDGSNFTLKIRSTKLEDSAMYFCASSGGGQVTQYFGPGTRLTVT.

The chain is built from TRBV5-6 and TRBJ1-1; D is unclear. The V end lost 2 bases, the J end lost 6 bases, and 5 bases lay between the germline ends. Per germline, CDR1 SGHDT and CDR2 YYEEEE. The CDR3 runs to 11 residues. CDR3 sequence reads: CASSFSAEAFF. In DNA, the CDR3 is TGTGCCAGCAGCTTTAGCGCTGAAGCTTTCTTT.

This clone was recorded a few times. The chain uses TRBV6-6 and TRBJ1-5; D is unresolved. V was shortened by 8 bases and J by 2 bases, with 10 bases between the two germline ends. The CDR3 is made up of 13 amino acids. Germline V lookup: CDR1 MNHNY, CDR2 SVGAGI (reference sequence). The CDR3 nucleotides are TGTGCCAGCGGAGACATGGGCAATCAGCCCCAGCATTTT. It yields the protein CASGDMGNQPQHF.

V is TRBV6-5 and J is TRBJ1-2; tentative D call: TRBD1 (5 bases). V was pared by 3 bases and J by 4 bases, with 12 bases between. This CDR3 comprises 14 residues. Germline assignment: CDR1 MNHEY and CDR2 SVGAGI. CDR3 region: CASSYGGSFYGYTF. The DNA of the CDR3 is TGTGCCAGCAGTTATGGGGGATCCTTCTATGGCTACACCTTC.

This rearrangement joins TRBV6-5 to TRBJ1-3, with TRBD1 matching 9 bases. V gave up 5 bases and J gave up 2 bases; unmatched junction bases: 1. Germline V gives CDR1 MNHEY, CDR2 SVGAGI. The CDR3 loop spans 14 amino acids. The CDR3 sequence: CASSRTGAGNTIYF. In DNA, the CDR3 is TGTGCCAGCAGTCGGACAGGGGCTGGAAACACCATATATTTT.

The chain has TRBV11-3 and TRBJ2-1; 7 nucleotides line up with TRBD1. Germline trimming cut 5 bases from V and 4 bases from J; bases unmatched to any gene: 11. CDR3 length: 16 amino acids. Germline V gene lookup returns CDR1 SGHNT and CDR2 YENEEA. The CDR3 region is CASSTARDRSYNEQFF. The CDR3, as DNA: TGTGCCAGCAGCACGGCCCGGGACAGATCATACAATGAGCAGTTCTTC.

CDR3 DNA: TGTGCCAGCAGCTCCTTAAACGAGCAGTACTTC. As protein: CASSSLNEQYF. The V gene is TRBV7-2, the J gene TRBJ2-7, with no clear D. The V end was cut by 4 bases, the J end by 5 bases, with 6 bases between. Germline-derived CDR1 and CDR2 are SGHTA and FQGNSA. The CDR3 covers 11 residues.

The chain links TRBV25-1 to TRBJ2-1, with 7 bases that match TRBD2. Germline trimming cut 1 base from V and 4 bases from J; bases unmatched to any gene: 13. The CDR3 loop spans 18 amino acids. Germline V gene sequence: CDR1 MGHDK, CDR2 SYGVNS. The CDR3 bases are TGTGCCAGCAGTGAATGGTCCGGGGGAGGGTCGAATTACAATGAGCAGTTCTTC. Encoded protein: CASSEWSGGGSNYNEQFF.

The chain is built from TRBV6-1 and TRBJ2-7; no clear D gene. The CDR3 consists of 13 residues. Trimming removed 1 base at V and 4 bases at J, with 8 bases between. Germline V gene data show CDR1 as MNHNS and CDR2 as SASEGT. The CDR3 sequence: CASSEGFGYEQYF. CDR3 in DNA: TGTGCCAGCAGTGAAGGTTTCGGGTACGAGCAGTACTTC.

This clone has just one count. Relative to the germline gene, one junction end is altered; a read error may explain this. This chain links TRBV5-4 with TRBJ2-7; D may be TRBD1 or TRBD2 (5 bases each). The V gene's germline CDR1 is SGHNT and CDR2 YYREEE (reference sequence). The CDR3 length is 13 residues. The CDR3 nucleotides are TGTGCCAGCAGCGGGGACGGAATTTTACCTTTGGATTTC. Translated, it gives CASSGDGILPLDF. Combining the CDR3 with reference TRBV5-4 and TRBJ2-7 gives the whole variable domain ETGVTQSPTHLIKTRGQQVTLRCSSQSGHNTVSWYQQALGQGPQFIFQYYREEENGRGNFPPRFSGLQFPNYSSELNVNALELDDSALYLCASSGDGILPLDFGPGTRLTVT.

This clone was detected only a few times. The chain joins TRBV30 to TRBJ1-1; D remains unclear. Germline values: CDR1 GTSNPN, CDR2 SVGIG (reference sequence). V lost 0 bases to trimming and J lost 3 bases, with 14 bases between them. The CDR3 spans 15 residues. The CDR3 reads CAWSVQARGYTEAFF. The CDR3 DNA reads TGTGCCTGGAGTGTACAAGCCCGAGGATACACTGAAGCTTTCTTT. The entire variable domain, with the rest obtained from reference TRBV30 and TRBJ1-1, is as follows: SQTIHQWPATLVQPVGSPLSLECTVEGTSNPNLYWYRQAAGRGLQLLFYSVGIGQISSEVPQNLSASRPQDRQFILSSKKLLLSDSGFYLCAWSVQARGYTEAFFGQGTRLTVV.

The genes are TRBV7-9 and TRBJ1-2; D unresolved. With 3 bases removed from V and 6 bases from J, the gap between germline ends came to 8 bases. From germline, CDR1 is SEHNR and CDR2 FQNEAQ (reference sequence). The CDR3 runs to 12 residues. DNA of the CDR3: TGTGCCAGCAGCTTTAACCAGAATGGCTACACCTTC. It is translated as CASSFNQNGYTF.

The chain carries TRBV30 and TRBJ1-4; tentative D call: TRBD1 (5 bases). V lost 3 bases and J lost 8, with 22 bases in between. CDR3 length: 16 residues. Germline loops: CDR1 GTSNPN, CDR2 SVGIG (reference sequence). The chain's CDR3 is CAWRRMGGGTREKLFF. DNA for the CDR3: TGTGCCTGGAGGAGGATGGGTGGGGGGACTCGAGAAAAACTGTTTTTT.

The V gene is TRBV5-1, the J gene TRBJ1-6; TRBD1 might be the D (5 bases). Germline V gene lookup returns CDR1 SGHRS and CDR2 YFSETQ. The CDR3 runs to 16 residues. Trimming removed 0 bases at V and 13 bases at J, with 20 bases between. CDR3 sequence reads: CASSLANLDRQGPLHF. The CDR3 DNA reads as TGCGCCAGCAGCTTGGCCAACCTGGACCGGCAGGGTCCCCTCCACTTT.

The rearrangement uses TRBV6-6 and TRBJ2-5; no clear D. V was cut by 5 bases and J by 2 bases, with 12 bases left in between. This CDR3 is 14 amino acids long. Germline V CDR1 and CDR2: MNHNY, SVGAGI (reference sequence). The CDR3: CASSPRQVQETQYF. CDR3 DNA: TGTGCCAGCAGTCCCAGGCAGGTACAAGAGACCCAGTACTTC.

The genes are TRBV18 and TRBJ2-7; D is ambiguous. The CDR3 runs to 14 residues. Germline CDR1 KGHSH, CDR2 LQKENI. Trimming took off 3 bases at V and 4 bases at J, with 13 bases between the two ends. CDR3 sequence: CASSPTTLRYEQYF. In nucleotides, the CDR3 is TGTGCCAGCTCACCGACGACCTTACGGTACGAGCAGTACTTC. Full variable domain (remainder filled in from reference TRBV18 and TRBJ2-7): NAGVMQNPRHLVRRRGQEARLRCSPMKGHSHVYWYRQLPEEGLKFMVYLQKENIIDESGMPKERFSAEFPKEGPSILRIQQVVRGDSAAYFCASSPTTLRYEQYFGPGTRLTVT.

The gene calls are TRBV27 and TRBJ1-2, with D tentatively TRBD1 (5 bases). CDR3 size: 16 residues. Per germline, CDR1 MNHEY and CDR2 SMNVEV (reference sequence). The V end was cut by 5 bases, the J end by 8 bases, with 24 bases between. CDR3 sequence: CASSLTITGTVGGYTF. In nucleotides, the CDR3 is TGTGCCAGCAGTCTCACGATCACCGGGACGGTGGGGGGCTACACCTTC.

As DNA, the CDR3 is TGTGCCAGCAGCCAATCGCGGGGGGGCTACACCTTC. Translation gives CASSQSRGGYTF. The chain recombines TRBV14 with TRBJ1-2; possibly TRBD1 for D (5 bases). The germline V gene encodes CDR1 SGHDN and CDR2 FVKESK. The V gene lost 2 bases and the J gene lost 8 bases, with 9 bases spanning the gap. This CDR3 has 12 amino acids. The full variable domain, rest sourced from reference TRBV14 and TRBJ1-2, is EAGVTQFPSHSVIEKGQTVTLRCDPISGHDNLYWYRRVMGKEIKFLLHFVKESKQDESGMPNNRFLAERTGGTYSTLKVQPAELEDSGVYFCASSQSRGGYTFGSGTRLTVV.

J is TRBJ1-4 and V is TRBV19; D may be TRBD1 (5 bases). The V and J ends lost 7 bases and 7 bases respectively, with 7 bases between them. Looked up from germline, CDR1 is LNHDA and CDR2 is SQIVND (reference sequence). The CDR3 runs to 11 residues. The CDR3 bases are TGTGCCAGTAAAAGGGGTGAAAAACTGTTTTTT. Translation: CASKRGEKLFF.

This chain joins TRBV6-5 and TRBJ2-7, with 9 nucleotides matching TRBD2. Losses at the gene ends were 0 bases for V and 5 bases for J; bases not matched to a gene: 5. CDR1 is MNHEY and CDR2 is SVGAGI in the germline V gene. The CDR3 covers 15 residues. CDR3 DNA: TGTGCCAGCAGTTACTCCGGCGGGGGGGATGACGAGCAGTACTTC. Encoded protein: CASSYSGGGDDEQYF.

The chain recombines TRBV7-8 with TRBJ1-2; D uncertain. The CDR3 length is 14 residues. CDR1 and CDR2 from the germline V gene are SGHVS and FQNEAQ. Deletions cut 1 base from V and 5 bases from J, with 11 bases between. The DNA for the CDR3 is TGTGCCAGCAGCTTAGTGGTAGGAGGTTATGGCTACACCTTC. It codes for CASSLVVGGYGYTF.

The CDR3 nucleotides are TGTGCCAGCAGCTTAGGAGTGAGGGAGGAGACCCAGTACTTC. Translated, it gives CASSLGVREETQYF. The V and J genes are TRBV7-2 and TRBJ2-5; D is possibly TRBD2 (5 bases). CDR1 SGHTA and CDR2 FQGNSA come from the germline V gene. This CDR3 spans 14 amino acids. The germline V and J ends were trimmed by 1 base and 5 bases, with 11 bases remaining between them.

This chain connects TRBV5-6 to TRBJ2-7; D is ambiguous. Trimming left V 4 bases short and J 5 bases short, with 16 bases between. CDR1 is SGHDT and CDR2 is YYEEEE in the germline V gene. The CDR3 has 14 amino acids. The DNA of the CDR3 is TGTGCCAGCAGCATTGGACGGACCATTAACGAGCAGTACTTC. It yields the protein CASSIGRTINEQYF.

The chain joins TRBV5-1 to TRBJ1-1, with TRBD1 identical over 11 bases. Germline V gene lookup returns CDR1 SGHRS and CDR2 YFSETQ. This CDR3 contains 18 residues. V gave up 3 bases and J gave up 4 bases; unmatched junction bases: 14. The chain's CDR3 is CASSSGLGDRGWGTEAFF. Written as DNA, the CDR3 is TGCGCCAGCAGCTCCGGGTTAGGGGACAGGGGGTGGGGCACTGAAGCTTTCTTT.